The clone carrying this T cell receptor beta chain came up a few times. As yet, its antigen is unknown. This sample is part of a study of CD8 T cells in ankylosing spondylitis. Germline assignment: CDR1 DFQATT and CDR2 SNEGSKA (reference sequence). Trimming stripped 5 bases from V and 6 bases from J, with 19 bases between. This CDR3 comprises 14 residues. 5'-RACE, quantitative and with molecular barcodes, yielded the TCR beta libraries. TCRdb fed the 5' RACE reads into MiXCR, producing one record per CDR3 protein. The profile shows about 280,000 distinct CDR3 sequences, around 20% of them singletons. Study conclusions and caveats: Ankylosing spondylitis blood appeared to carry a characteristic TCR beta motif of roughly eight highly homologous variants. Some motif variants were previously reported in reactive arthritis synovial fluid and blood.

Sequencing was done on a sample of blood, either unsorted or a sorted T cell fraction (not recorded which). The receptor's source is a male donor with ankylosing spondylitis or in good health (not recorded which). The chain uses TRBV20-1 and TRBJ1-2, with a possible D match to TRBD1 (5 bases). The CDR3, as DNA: TGCAGTGCTTTACGACGACAGTTAGGGGATGGCTACACCTTC. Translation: CSALRRQLGDGYTF.